This TCR beta chain was sequenced in a study of blood T cell repertoires in COVID-19. Study as a whole: There were acute and convalescent COVID-19 samples, and they came from the United States, Italy and Spain.

Per the original data handling: Estimates of nucleated cell counts were drawn from the amplification of reference gene primers. Libraries were prepared by immunoSEQ multiplex PCR; TCRdb keeps only in-frame clonotypes and omits some of them. V, J and clone size reflect that table, while D and trimming were determined from the DNA. The table includes approximately 150,000 clones, more than 85% detected once. Recruits, aged about 18 to 95 years, lived in 20 to 30 US areas. Membership in each cohort depended on participant-reported clinical history. The origin of this receptor is a human donor with acute COVID-19. The donor label of this sample is uncertain. Source material: PBMCs or T cells enriched from blood (not recorded which).

The CDR3: CASARDSQETQYF. CDR3 in DNA: TGTGCCAGCGCCCGGGACTCCCAAGAGACCCAGTACTTC. V is TRBV2 and J is TRBJ2-5; weak D call: TRBD2 (6 bases). V lost 8 bases, J lost 1 base, and 11 bases lay in between. The CDR3 runs to 13 residues. CDR1 SNHLY and CDR2 FYNNEI come from the germline V gene.